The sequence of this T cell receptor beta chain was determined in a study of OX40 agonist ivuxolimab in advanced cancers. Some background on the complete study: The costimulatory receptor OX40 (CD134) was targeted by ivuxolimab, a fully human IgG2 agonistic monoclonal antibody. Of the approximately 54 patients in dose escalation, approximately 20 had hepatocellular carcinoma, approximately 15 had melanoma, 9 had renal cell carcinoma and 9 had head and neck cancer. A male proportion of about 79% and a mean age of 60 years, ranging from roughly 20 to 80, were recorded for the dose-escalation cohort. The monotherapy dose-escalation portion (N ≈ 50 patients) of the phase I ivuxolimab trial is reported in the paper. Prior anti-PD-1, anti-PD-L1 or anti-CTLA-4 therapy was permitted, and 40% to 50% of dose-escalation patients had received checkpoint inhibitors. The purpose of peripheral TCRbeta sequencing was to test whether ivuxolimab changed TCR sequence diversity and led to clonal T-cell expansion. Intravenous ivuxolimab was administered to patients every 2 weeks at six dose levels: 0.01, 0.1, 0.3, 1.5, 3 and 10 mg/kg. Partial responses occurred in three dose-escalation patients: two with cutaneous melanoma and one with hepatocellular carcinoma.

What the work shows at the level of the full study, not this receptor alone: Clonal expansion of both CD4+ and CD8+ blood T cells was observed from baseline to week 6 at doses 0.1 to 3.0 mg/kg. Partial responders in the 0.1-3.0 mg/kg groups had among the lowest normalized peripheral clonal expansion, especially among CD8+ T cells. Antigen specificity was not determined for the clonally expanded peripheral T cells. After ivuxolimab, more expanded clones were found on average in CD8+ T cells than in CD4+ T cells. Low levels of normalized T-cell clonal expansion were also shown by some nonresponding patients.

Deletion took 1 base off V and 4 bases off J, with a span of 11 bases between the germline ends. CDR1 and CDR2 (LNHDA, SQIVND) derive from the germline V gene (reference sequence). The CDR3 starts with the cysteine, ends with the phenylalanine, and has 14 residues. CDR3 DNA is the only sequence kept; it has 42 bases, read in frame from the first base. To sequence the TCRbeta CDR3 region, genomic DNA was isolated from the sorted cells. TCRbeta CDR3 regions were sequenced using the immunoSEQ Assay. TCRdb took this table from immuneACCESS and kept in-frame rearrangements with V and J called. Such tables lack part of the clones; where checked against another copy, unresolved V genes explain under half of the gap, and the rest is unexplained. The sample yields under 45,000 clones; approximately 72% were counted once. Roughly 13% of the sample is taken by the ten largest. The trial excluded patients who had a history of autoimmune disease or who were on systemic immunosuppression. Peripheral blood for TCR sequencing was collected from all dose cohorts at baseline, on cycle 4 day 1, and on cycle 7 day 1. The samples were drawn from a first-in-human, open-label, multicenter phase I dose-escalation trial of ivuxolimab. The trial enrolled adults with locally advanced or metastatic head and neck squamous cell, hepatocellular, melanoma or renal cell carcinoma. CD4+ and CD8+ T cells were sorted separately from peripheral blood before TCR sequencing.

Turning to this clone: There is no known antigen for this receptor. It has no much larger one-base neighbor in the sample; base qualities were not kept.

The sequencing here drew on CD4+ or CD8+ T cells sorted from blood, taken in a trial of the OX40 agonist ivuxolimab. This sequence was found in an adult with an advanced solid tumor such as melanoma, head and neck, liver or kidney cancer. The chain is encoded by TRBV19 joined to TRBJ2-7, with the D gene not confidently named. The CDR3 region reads CASSIGPDGYEQYF. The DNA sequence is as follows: TGTGCCAGTAGTATAGGGCCGGACGGGTACGAGCAGTACTTC. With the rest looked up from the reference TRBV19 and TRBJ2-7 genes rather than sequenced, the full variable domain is DGGITQSPKYLFRKEGQNVTLSCEQNLNHDAMYWYRQDPGQGLRLIYYSQIVNDFQKGDIAEGYSVSREKKESFPLTVTSAQKNPTAFYLCASSIGPDGYEQYFGPGTRLTVT.